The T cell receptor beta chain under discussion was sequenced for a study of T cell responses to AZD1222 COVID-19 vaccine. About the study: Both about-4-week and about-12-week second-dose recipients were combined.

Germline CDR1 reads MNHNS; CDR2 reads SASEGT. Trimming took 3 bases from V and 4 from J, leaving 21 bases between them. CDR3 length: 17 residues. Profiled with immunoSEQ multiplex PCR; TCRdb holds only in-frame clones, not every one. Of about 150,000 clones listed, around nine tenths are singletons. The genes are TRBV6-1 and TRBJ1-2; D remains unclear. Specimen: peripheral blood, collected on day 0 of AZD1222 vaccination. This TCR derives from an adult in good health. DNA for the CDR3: TGTGCCAGCAGTGATTCGCGGGTGTCGGAGAGTGGCTATGGCTACACCTTC. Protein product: CASSDSRVSESGYGYTF.